These 11 T cell receptor beta chains came from one sample sequenced in a study of identical twins. TCRdb reprocessed the 5' RACE reads with MiXCR, giving one entry per CDR3 protein. The data contain about 460,000 distinct CDR3 sequences, approximately 15% of them seen just once; the ten biggest clones take up around 0.57%. This same sample was also taken into another study, of yellow fever vaccine responses in identical twins.

Sequenced material: CD4+ T cells sorted from blood. These receptors were obtained from a woman aged 18-30 years in good health.

The V and J genes are TRBV30 and TRBJ2-7; 9 bases align to TRBD2. V was pared by 4 bases and J by 3 bases, with 10 bases of the junction left unmatched. This CDR3 is 15 amino acids long. Germline-derived CDR1 and CDR2 are GTSNPN and SVGIG (reference sequence). Written as DNA, the CDR3 is TGTGCCTGGAAGGAGAGCGGGAGGAGTTTCTACGAGCAGTACTTC. It codes for CAWKESGRSFYEQYF.

The genes are TRBV20-1 and TRBJ2-1; tentatively, D is TRBD1 or TRBD2 (5 bases each). This CDR3 has 15 residues. From germline, CDR1 is DFQATT and CDR2 SNEGSKA (reference sequence). Trimming stripped 6 bases from V and 5 bases from J, with 20 bases between. The chain's CDR3 is CSARGVRERDNEQFF. The CDR3 bases are TGCAGTGCCCGAGGGGTTCGGGAACGAGACAATGAGCAGTTCTTC.

The chain combines TRBV12-3 or TRBV12-4 with TRBJ2-1; D may be TRBD1 or TRBD2 (6 bases each). The CDR3 covers 15 residues. V was clipped by 3 bases and J by 6 bases, with 15 bases between them. The CDR3 here is CASSLLGGPSNEQFF. The CDR3 DNA sequence: TGTGCCAGCAGTTTGCTTGGGGGGCCCTCCAATGAGCAGTTCTTC.

The V gene is TRBV7-9, the J gene TRBJ2-7, with D possibly being TRBD1 (6 bases). The CDR3 length is 16 residues. V dropped 0 bases and J dropped 7 bases, with 19 bases sitting between them. Germline assignment: CDR1 SEHNR and CDR2 FQNEAQ (reference sequence). The CDR3, as DNA: TGTGCCAGCAGCTTAGCCCGGAAGGGACACCTTCAAGAGCAGTACTTC. Its translation is CASSLARKGHLQEQYF. The variable domain in full, completed from reference TRBV7-9 and TRBJ2-7, reads DTGVSQNPRHKITKRGQNVTFRCDPISEHNRLYWYRQTLGQGPEFLTYFQNEAQLEKSRLLSDRFSAERPKGSFSTLEIQRTEQGDSAMYLCASSLARKGHLQEQYFGPGTRLTVT.

V and J are TRBV30 and TRBJ2-4; no clear D gene. The germline V gene encodes CDR1 GTSNPN and CDR2 SVGIG (reference sequence). V gave up 3 bases and J gave up 0 bases, with 3 bases separating them. The CDR3 is made up of 12 amino acids. The CDR3 loop is CAWREAKNIQYF. CDR3 sequence (DNA): TGTGCCTGGAGGGAAGCCAAAAACATTCAGTACTTC.

The chain combines TRBV7-9 with TRBJ1-1; D is unclear. The germline V gene has CDR1 SEHNR and CDR2 FQNEAQ (reference sequence). V dropped 3 bases and J dropped 3 bases, with 8 bases sitting between them. CDR3 length: 13 amino acids. The CDR3 is CASSFLRDTEAFF. In DNA form, the CDR3 reads TGTGCCAGCAGCTTTCTCCGGGACACTGAAGCTTTCTTT.

The chain links TRBV24-1 to TRBJ1-4; 7 bases fit TRBD1. The CDR3 spans 15 residues. V lost 4 bases and J lost 3; bases outside the gene matches: 4. Looked up from germline, CDR1 is KGHDR and CDR2 is SFDVKD. The CDR3 here is CATSDHGTANEKLFF. CDR3 sequence (DNA): TGTGCCACCAGTGACCACGGGACAGCTAATGAAAAACTGTTTTTT.

The chain links TRBV12-3 or TRBV12-4 to TRBJ1-6; D is perhaps TRBD1 (5 bases). Trimming took 6 bases from V and 6 from J, leaving 12 bases between them. The CDR3 runs 14 residues. CDR3 in amino acids: CASRAGTANSPLHF. In DNA, the CDR3 is TGTGCCAGCAGGGCCGGGACGGCTAATTCACCCCTCCACTTT.

This clonotype was seen only a few times. The genes are TRBV4-1 and TRBJ2-7, with D unclear. This CDR3 region has 14 residues. The germline gives CDR1 MGHRA, CDR2 YSYEKL. V was pared by 8 bases and J by 1 base, with 15 bases between. The CDR3 sequence: CASGKPGQSYEQYF. CDR3 coding DNA: TGCGCCAGCGGCAAACCCGGGCAATCCTACGAGCAGTACTTC.

V is TRBV11-1 and J is TRBJ2-7; D tentatively reads TRBD1 or TRBD2 (5 bases each). CDR1 is SGHAT and CDR2 is FQDESV in the germline V gene (reference sequence). The V gene lost 0 bases and the J gene lost 2 bases, with 23 bases spanning the gap. The CDR3 extends over 19 amino acids. The CDR3 sequence is CASSLAISRGVEVAYEQYF. The CDR3 DNA sequence: TGTGCCAGCAGCTTAGCTATCTCCCGAGGGGTGGAAGTTGCCTACGAGCAGTACTTC.

The rearrangement links TRBV14 to TRBJ2-7; D ambiguous. Trimming removed 0 bases at V and 3 bases at J, with 9 bases between. The germline V gene has CDR1 SGHDN and CDR2 FVKESK. The CDR3 loop spans 14 amino acids. The CDR3 DNA sequence: TGTGCCAGCAGCCAAGATCCTGTCCGCTACGAGCAGTACTTC. It codes for CASSQDPVRYEQYF.